This entry features one T cell receptor (beta chain) sequence. This entry comes from a study of regulatory T cells in long-lasting Graves disease. Trimming removed 5 bases from V and 7 bases from J; junction bases left unmatched: 15. Germline V gene sequence: CDR1 SGHTA, CDR2 FQGNSA. The CDR3 is made up of 17 amino acids. In building TCR beta libraries, iRepertoire HTBI primers were used together with Arm-PCR of CDR3 regions. TCRdb re-analysed the multiplex PCR reads in MiXCR, keeping a single row per CDR3 protein. The sample shows about 540,000 distinct CDR3 sequences, about 14% of them seen only once. The time point here: newly diagnosed GD, antithyroid drugs for less than 3 months. The TCR library used RNA extracted from PBMCs. In addition, the sample was reused for a study of T cells in Graves' hyperthyroidism and ophthalmopathy. That report notes: HTBI primers were employed in a first-round RT-PCR of the TCR CDR3. Most thyroid clonotypes that were expanded above 0.001 also turned up in blood. Researchers report that a 13 V-J model separated ophthalmopathy from stable hyperthyroidism.

The chain is built from TRBV7-2 and TRBJ2-1; TRBD2 matches at 9 bases. The input for sequencing was peripheral blood mononuclear cells (PBMCs), taken at new diagnosis, from a patient treated with antithyroid drugs. The TCR originated in a man aged 25-45 years with Graves disease. CDR3: CASSSPTLAGRGNEQFF. Written as DNA, the CDR3 is TGTGCCAGCAGCAGCCCAACCCTAGCGGGACGGGGGAATGAGCAGTTCTTC.